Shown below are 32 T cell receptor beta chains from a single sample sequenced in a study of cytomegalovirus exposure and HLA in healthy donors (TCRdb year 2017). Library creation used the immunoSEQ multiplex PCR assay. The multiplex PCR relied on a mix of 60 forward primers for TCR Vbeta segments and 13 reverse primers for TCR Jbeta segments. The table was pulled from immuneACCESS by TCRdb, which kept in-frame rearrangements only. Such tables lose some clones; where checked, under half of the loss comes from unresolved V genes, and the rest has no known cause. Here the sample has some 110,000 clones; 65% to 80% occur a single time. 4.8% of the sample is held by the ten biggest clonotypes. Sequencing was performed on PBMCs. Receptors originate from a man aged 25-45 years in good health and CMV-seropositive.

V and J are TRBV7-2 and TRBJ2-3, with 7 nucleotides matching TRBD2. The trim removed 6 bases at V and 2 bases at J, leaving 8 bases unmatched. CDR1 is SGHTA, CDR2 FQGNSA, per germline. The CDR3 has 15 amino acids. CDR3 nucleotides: TGTGCCAGCAGTTCCGCGGGAGCCTACACAGATACGCAGTATTTT. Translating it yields CASSSAGAYTDTQYF.

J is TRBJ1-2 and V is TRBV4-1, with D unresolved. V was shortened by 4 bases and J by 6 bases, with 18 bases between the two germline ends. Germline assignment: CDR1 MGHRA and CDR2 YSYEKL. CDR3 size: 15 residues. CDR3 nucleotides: TGCGCCAGCAGCCGCCGAGAGGGTATAACGGATGGCTACACCTTC. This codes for CASSRREGITDGYTF.

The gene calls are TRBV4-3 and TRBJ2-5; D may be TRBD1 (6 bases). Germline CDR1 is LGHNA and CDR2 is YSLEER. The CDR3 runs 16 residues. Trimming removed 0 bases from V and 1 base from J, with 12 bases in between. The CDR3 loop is CASSQDPRGPQETQYF. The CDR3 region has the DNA TGCGCCAGCAGCCAAGATCCCAGGGGTCCCCAAGAGACCCAGTACTTC.

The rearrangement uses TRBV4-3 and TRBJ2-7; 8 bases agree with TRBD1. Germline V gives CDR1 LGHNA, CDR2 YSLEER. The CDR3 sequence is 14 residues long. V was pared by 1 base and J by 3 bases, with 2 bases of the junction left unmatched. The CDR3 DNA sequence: TGCGCCAGCAGCCAAGGCAGGGGGCGCTACGAGCAGTACTTC. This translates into CASSQGRGRYEQYF.

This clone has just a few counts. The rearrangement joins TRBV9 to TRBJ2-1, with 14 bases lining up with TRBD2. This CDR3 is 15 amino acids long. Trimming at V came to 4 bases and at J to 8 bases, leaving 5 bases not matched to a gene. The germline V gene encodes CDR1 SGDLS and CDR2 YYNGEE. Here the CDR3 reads CASSIGLAGGYEQFF. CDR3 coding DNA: TGTGCCAGCAGCATTGGACTAGCGGGGGGCTATGAGCAGTTCTTC.

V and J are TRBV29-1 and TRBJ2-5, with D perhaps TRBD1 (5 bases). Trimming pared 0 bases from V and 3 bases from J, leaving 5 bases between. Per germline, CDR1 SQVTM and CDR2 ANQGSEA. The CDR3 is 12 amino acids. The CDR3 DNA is TGCAGCGTTGAAGACAGGGAAGAGACCCAGTACTTC. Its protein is CSVEDREETQYF. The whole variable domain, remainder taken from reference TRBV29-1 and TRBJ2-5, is SAVISQKPSRDICQRGTSLTIQCQVDSQVTMMFWYRQQPGQSLTLIATANQGSEATYESGFVIDKFPISRPNLTFSTLTVSNMSPEDSSIYLCSVEDREETQYFGPGTRLLVL.

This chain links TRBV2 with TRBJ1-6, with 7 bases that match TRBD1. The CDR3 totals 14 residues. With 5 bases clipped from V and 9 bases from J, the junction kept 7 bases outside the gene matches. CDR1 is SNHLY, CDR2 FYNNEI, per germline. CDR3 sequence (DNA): TGTGCCAGCAGTCCACAGGGGCAAGGTTCACCCCTCCACTTT. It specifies CASSPQGQGSPLHF.

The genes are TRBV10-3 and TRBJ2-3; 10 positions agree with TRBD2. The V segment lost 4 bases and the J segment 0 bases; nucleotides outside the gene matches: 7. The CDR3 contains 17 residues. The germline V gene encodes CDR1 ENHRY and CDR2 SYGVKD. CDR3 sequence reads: CAISASGGAISTDTQYF. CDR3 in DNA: TGTGCCATCAGTGCCAGCGGGGGGGCCATTAGCACAGATACGCAGTATTTT.

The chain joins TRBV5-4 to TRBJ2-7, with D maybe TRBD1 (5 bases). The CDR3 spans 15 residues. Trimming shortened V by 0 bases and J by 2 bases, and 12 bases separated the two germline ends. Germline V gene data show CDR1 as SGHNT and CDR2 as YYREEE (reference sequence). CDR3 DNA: TGTGCCAGCAGCTTGGGAGCAGGGCGGACCTACGAGCAGTACTTC. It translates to CASSLGAGRTYEQYF.

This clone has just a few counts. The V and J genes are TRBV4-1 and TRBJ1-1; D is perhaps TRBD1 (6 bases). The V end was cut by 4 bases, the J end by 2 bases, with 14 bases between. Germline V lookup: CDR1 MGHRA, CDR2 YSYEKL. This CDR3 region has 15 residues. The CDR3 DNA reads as TGCGCCAGCAGCCGCCGACAGGTCGAAAACACTGAAGCTTTCTTT. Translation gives CASSRRQVENTEAFF.

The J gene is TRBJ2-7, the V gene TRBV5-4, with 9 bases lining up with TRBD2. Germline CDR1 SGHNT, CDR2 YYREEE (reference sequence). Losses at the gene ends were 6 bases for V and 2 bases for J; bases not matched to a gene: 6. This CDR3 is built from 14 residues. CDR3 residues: CASTASGVTYEQYF. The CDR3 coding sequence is TGTGCCAGCACCGCTAGCGGGGTCACCTACGAGCAGTACTTC.

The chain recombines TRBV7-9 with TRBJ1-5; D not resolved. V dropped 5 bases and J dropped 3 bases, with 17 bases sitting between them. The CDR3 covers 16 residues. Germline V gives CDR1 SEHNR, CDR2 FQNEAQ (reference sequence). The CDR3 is CASSASEESYNQPQHF. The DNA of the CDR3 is TGTGCCAGCAGCGCCTCTGAGGAGAGCTACAATCAGCCCCAGCATTTT.

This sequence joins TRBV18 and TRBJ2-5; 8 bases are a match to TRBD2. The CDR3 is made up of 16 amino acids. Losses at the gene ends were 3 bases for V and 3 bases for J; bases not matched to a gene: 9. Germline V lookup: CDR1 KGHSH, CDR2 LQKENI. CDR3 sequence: CASSPQRGPSKETQYF. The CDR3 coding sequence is TGTGCCAGCTCACCGCAGCGGGGGCCCTCTAAAGAGACCCAGTACTTC.

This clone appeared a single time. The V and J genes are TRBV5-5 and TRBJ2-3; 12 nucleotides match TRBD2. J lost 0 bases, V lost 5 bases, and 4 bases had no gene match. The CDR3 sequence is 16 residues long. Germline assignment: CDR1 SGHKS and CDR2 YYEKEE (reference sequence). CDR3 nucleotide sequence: TGTGCCAGCAGGACTAGCGGGGGCCCTAGCACAGATACGCAGTATTTT. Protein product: CASRTSGGPSTDTQYF.

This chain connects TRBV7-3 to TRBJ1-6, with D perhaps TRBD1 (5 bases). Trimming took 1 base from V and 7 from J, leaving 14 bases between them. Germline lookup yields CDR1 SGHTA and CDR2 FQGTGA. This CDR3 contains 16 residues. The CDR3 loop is CASSLMPRRDNSPLHF. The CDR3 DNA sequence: TGTGCCAGCAGCTTAATGCCCAGGAGGGACAATTCACCCCTCCACTTT.

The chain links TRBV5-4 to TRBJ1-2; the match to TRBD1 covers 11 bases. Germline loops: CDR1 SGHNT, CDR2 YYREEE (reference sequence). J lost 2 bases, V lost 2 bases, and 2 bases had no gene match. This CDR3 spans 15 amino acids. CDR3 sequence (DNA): TGTGCCAGCAGCTTATGGACAGGGGGCAACTATGGCTACACCTTC. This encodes CASSLWTGGNYGYTF. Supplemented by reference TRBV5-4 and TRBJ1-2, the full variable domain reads ETGVTQSPTHLIKTRGQQVTLRCSSQSGHNTVSWYQQALGQGPQFIFQYYREEENGRGNFPPRFSGLQFPNYSSELNVNALELDDSALYLCASSLWTGGNYGYTFGSGTRLTVV.

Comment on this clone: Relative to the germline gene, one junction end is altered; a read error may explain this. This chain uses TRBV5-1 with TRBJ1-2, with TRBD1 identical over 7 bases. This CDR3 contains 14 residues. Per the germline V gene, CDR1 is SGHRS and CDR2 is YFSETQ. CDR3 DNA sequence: TGCGCCAGCAGCCCCCCAGGGGGGAACTATGGCTACCCCTTC. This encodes CASSPPGGNYGYPF. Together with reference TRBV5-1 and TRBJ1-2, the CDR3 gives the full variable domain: KAGVTQTPRYLIKTRGQQVTLSCSPISGHRSVSWYQQTPGQGLQFLFEYFSETQRNKGNFPGRFSGRQFSNSRSEMNVSTLELGDSALYLCASSPPGGNYGYPFGSGTRLTVV.

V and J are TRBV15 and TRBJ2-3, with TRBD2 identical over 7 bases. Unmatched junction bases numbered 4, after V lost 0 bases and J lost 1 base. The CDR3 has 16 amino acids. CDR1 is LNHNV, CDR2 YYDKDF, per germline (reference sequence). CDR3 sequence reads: CATSRESAGGTDTQYF. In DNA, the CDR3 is TGTGCCACCAGCAGAGAATCGGCGGGGGGCACAGATACGCAGTATTTT.

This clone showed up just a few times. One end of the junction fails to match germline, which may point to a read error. The CDR3 DNA follows: TGTGCCAGCAGCCCGGTCGGGACTCGGGCGAACACTGAAGCTTTCTTT. It yields the protein CASSPVGTRANTEAFF. The V and J genes are TRBV4-1 and TRBJ1-1; maybe TRBD1 (5 bases). CDR1 is MGHRA and CDR2 is YSYEKL in the germline V gene. The CDR3 runs to 16 residues.

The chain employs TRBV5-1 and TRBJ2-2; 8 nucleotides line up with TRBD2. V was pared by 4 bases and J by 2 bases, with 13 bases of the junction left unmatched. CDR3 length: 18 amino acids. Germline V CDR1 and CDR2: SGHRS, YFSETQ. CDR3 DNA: TGCGCCAGCAGCCCCCGCAGGTCGGGAGGGAGAAACACCGGGGAGCTGTTTTTT. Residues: CASSPRRSGGRNTGELFF.

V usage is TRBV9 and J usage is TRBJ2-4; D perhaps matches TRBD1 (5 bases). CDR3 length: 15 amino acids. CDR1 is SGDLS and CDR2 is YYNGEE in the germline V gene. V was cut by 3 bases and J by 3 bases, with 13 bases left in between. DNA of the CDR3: TGTGCCAGCAGCGCTGGGGCGGCCCTCAAAAACATTCAGTACTTC. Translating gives CASSAGAALKNIQYF.

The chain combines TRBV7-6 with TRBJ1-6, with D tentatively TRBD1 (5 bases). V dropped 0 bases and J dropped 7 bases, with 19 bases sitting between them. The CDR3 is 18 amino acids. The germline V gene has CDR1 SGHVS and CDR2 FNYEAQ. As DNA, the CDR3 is TGTGCCAGCAGCTTAGCGAATTTTTCCGACAGAAAGAATTCACCCCTCCACTTT. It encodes CASSLANFSDRKNSPLHF.

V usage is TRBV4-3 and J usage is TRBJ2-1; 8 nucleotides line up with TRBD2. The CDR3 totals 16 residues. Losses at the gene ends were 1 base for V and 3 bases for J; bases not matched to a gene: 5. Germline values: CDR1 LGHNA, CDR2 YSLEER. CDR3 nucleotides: TGCGCCAGCAGCCAAGGGGGTAGCGGGGACTACAATGAGCAGTTCTTC. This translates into CASSQGGSGDYNEQFF.

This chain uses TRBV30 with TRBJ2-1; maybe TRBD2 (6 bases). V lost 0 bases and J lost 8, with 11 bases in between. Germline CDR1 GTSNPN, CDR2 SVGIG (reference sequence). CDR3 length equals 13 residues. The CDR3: CAWSVGGYDEQFF. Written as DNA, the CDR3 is TGTGCCTGGAGTGTCGGAGGGTACGATGAGCAGTTCTTC.

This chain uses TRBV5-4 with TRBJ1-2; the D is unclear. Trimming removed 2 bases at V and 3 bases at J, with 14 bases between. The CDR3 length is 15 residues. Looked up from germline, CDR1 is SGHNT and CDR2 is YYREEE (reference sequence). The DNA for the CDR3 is TGTGCCAGCAGCTTCAATGTCGGGGTTGACTATGGCTACACCTTC. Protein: CASSFNVGVDYGYTF. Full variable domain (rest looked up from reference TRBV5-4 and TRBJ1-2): ETGVTQSPTHLIKTRGQQVTLRCSSQSGHNTVSWYQQALGQGPQFIFQYYREEENGRGNFPPRFSGLQFPNYSSELNVNALELDDSALYLCASSFNVGVDYGYTFGSGTRLTVV.

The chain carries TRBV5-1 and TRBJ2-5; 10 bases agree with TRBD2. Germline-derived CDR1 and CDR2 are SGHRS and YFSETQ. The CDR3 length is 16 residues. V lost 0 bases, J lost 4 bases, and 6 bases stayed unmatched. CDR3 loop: CASSLESSGGRETQYF. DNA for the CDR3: TGCGCCAGCAGCTTGGAGTCTAGCGGGGGTAGAGAGACCCAGTACTTC.

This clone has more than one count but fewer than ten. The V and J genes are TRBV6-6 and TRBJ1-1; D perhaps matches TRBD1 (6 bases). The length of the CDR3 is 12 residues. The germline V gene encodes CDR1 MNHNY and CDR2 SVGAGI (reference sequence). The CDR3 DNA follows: TGTGCGGCGACAGGACCGAACACTGAAGCTTTCTTT. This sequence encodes CAATGPNTEAFF.

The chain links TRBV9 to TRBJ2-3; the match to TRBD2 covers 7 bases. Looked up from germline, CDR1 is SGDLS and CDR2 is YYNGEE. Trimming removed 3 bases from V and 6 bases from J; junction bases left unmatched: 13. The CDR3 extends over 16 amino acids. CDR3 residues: CASSALGGGSGDTQYF. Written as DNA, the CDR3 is TGTGCCAGCAGCGCCCTGGGCGGCGGGAGCGGGGATACGCAGTATTTT. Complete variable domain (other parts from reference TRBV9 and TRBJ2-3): DSGVTQTPKHLITATGQRVTLRCSPRSGDLSVYWYQQSLDQGLQFLIQYYNGEERAKGNILERFSAQQFPDLHSELNLSSLELGDSALYFCASSALGGGSGDTQYFGPGTRLTVL.

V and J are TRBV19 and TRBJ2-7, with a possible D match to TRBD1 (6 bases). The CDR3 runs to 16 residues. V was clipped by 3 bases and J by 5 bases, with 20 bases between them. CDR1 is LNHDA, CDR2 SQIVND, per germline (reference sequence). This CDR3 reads CASSMGVGQGIDEQYF. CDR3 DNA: TGTGCCAGTAGTATGGGAGTTGGGCAGGGGATCGACGAGCAGTACTTC. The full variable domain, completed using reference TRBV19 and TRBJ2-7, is DGGITQSPKYLFRKEGQNVTLSCEQNLNHDAMYWYRQDPGQGLRLIYYSQIVNDFQKGDIAEGYSVSREKKESFPLTVTSAQKNPTAFYLCASSMGVGQGIDEQYFGPGTRLTVT.

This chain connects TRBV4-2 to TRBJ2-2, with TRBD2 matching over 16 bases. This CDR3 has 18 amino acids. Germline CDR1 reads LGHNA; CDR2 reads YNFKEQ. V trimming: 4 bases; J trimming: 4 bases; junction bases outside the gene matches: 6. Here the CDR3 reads CASSLGLAGGRGTGELFF. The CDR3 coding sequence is TGTGCCAGCAGCCTGGGACTAGCGGGGGGGCGGGGCACCGGGGAGCTGTTTTTT.

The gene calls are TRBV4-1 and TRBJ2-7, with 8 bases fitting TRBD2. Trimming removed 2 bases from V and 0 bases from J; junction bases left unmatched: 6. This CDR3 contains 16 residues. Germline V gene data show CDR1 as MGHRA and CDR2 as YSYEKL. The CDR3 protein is CASSQIAGPSSYEQYF. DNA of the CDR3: TGCGCCAGCAGCCAAATAGCGGGGCCGAGCTCCTACGAGCAGTACTTC.

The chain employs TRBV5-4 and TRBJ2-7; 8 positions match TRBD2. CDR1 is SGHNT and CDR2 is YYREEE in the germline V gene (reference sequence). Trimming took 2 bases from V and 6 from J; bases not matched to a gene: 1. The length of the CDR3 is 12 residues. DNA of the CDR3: TGTGCCAGCAGCTTCGGGAGGGCCGAGCAGTACTTC. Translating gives CASSFGRAEQYF.